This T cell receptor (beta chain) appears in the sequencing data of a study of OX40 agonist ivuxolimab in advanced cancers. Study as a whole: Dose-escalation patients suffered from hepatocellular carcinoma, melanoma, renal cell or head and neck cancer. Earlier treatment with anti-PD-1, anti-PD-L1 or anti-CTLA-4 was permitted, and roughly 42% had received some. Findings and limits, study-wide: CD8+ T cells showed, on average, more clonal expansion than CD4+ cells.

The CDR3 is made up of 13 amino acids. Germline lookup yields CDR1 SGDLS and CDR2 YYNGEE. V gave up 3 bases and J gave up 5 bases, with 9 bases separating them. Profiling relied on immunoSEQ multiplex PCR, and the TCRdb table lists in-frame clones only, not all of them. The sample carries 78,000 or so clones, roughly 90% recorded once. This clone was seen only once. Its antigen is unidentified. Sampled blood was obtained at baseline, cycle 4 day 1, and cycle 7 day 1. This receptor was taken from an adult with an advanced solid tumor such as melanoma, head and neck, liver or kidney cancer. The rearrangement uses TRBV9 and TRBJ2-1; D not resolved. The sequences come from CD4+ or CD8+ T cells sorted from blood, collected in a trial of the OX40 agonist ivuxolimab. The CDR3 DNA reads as TGTGCCAGCAGCGGAGCGTTCCACAATGAGCAGTTCTTC. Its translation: CASSGAFHNEQFF. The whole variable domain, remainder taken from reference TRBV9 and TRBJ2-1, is DSGVTQTPKHLITATGQRVTLRCSPRSGDLSVYWYQQSLDQGLQFLIQYYNGEERAKGNILERFSAQQFPDLHSELNLSSLELGDSALYFCASSGAFHNEQFFGPGTRLTVL.